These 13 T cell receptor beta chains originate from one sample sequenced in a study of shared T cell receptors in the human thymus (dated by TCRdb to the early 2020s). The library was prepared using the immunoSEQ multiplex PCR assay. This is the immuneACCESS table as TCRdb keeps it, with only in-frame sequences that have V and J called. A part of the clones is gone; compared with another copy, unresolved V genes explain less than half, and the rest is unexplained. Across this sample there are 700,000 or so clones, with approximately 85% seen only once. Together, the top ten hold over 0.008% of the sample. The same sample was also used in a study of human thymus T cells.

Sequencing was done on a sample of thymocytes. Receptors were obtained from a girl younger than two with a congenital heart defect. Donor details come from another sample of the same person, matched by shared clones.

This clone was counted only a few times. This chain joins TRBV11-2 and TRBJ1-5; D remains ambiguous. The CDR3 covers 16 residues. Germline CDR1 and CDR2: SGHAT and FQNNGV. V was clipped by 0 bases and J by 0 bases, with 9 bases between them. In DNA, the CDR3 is TGTGCCAGCAGCTTAGAGCGGGGAGATAGCAATCAGCCCCAGCATTTT. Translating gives CASSLERGDSNQPQHF.

The CDR3 sequence: CASSLHNATGGAPPNIQYF. CDR3 in DNA: TGTGCCAGCAGTCTCCACAATGCTACAGGGGGCGCCCCCCCAAACATTCAGTACTTC. The genes are TRBV27 and TRBJ2-4; TRBD1 agrees at 9 bases. CDR1 is MNHEY and CDR2 is SMNVEV in the germline V gene (reference sequence). The CDR3 runs to 19 residues. The ends lost 5 bases at V and 6 bases at J; junction bases unmatched: 20.

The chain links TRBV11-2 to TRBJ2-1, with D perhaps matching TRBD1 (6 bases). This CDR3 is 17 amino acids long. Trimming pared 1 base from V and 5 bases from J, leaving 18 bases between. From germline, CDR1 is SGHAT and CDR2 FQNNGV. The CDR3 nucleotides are TGTGCCAGCAGCTTAGTAGGGGACGACAGGCCCGACAATGAGCAGTTCTTC. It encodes CASSLVGDDRPDNEQFF.

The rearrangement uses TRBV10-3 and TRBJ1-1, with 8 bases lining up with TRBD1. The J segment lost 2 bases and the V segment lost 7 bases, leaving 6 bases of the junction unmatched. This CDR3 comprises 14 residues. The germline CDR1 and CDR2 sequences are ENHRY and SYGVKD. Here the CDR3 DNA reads TGTGCCATCAATGGACAGGGTGGAAACACTGAAGCTTTCTTT. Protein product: CAINGQGGNTEAFF.

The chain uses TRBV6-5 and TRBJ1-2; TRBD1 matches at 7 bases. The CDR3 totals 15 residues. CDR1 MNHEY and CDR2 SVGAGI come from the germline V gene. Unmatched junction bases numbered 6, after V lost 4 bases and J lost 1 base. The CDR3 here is CASSLQGWVNYGYTF. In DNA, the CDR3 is TGTGCCAGCAGTTTACAGGGGTGGGTTAACTATGGCTACACCTTC.

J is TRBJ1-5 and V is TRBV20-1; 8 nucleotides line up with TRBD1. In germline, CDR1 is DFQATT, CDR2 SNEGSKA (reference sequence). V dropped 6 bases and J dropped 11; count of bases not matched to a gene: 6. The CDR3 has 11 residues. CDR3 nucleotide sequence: TGCAGTGCCGAGGGACAGGCGACCCAGCATTTT. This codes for CSAEGQATQHF.

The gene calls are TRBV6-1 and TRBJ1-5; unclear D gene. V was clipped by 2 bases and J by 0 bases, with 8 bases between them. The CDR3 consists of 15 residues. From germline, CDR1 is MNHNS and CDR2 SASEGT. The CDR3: CASSELYYSNQPQHF. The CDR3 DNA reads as TGTGCCAGCAGTGAATTGTATTATAGCAATCAGCCCCAGCATTTT.

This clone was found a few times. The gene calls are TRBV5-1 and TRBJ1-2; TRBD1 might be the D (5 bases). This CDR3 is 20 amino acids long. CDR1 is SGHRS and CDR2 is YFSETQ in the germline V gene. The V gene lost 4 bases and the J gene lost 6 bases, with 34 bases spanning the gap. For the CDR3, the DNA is TGCGCCAGCAGCCCCCACCAGGGTTCTCCAGTCAAAGCCGACGCCGATGGCTACACCTTC. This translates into CASSPHQGSPVKADADGYTF. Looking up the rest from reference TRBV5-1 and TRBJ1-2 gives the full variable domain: KAGVTQTPRYLIKTRGQQVTLSCSPISGHRSVSWYQQTPGQGLQFLFEYFSETQRNKGNFPGRFSGRQFSNSRSEMNVSTLELGDSALYLCASSPHQGSPVKADADGYTFGSGTRLTVV.

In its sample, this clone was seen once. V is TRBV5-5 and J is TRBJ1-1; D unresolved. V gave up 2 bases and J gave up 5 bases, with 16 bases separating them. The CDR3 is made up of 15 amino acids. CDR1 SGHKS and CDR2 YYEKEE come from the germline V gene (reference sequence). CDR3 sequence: CASSFFRDWETEAFF. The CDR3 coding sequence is TGTGCCAGCAGCTTTTTCCGGGATTGGGAGACTGAAGCTTTCTTT.

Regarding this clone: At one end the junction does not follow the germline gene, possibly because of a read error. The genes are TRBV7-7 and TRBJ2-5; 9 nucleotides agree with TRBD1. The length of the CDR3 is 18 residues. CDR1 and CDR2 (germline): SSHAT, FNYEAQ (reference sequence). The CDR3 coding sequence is TGTGCTAGCAGCTTAACAAAACAAGACAGGGGGGGTATGGAGACCCAGTACTTC. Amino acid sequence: CASSLTKQDRGGMETQYF.

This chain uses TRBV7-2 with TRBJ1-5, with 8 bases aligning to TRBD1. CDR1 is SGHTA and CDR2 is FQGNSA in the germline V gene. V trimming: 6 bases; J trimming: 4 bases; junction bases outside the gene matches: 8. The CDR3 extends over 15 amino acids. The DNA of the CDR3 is TGTGCCAGCAGAGACACCCGGGACAGGAATCAGCCCCAGCATTTT. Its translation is CASRDTRDRNQPQHF.

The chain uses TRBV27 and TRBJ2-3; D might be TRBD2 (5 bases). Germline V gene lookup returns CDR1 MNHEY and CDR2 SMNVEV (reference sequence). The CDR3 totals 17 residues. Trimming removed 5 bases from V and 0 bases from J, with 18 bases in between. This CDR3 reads CASSPRLARLSTDTQYF. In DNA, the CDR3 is TGTGCCAGCAGTCCCCGGTTAGCGCGGCTTAGCACAGATACGCAGTATTTT.

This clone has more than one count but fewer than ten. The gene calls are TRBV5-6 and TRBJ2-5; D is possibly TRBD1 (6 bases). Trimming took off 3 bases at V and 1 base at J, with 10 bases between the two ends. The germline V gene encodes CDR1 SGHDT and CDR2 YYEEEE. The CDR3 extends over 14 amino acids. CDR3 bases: TGTGCCAGCAGCTCGGGACACTTCCAAGAGACCCAGTACTTC. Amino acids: CASSSGHFQETQYF.